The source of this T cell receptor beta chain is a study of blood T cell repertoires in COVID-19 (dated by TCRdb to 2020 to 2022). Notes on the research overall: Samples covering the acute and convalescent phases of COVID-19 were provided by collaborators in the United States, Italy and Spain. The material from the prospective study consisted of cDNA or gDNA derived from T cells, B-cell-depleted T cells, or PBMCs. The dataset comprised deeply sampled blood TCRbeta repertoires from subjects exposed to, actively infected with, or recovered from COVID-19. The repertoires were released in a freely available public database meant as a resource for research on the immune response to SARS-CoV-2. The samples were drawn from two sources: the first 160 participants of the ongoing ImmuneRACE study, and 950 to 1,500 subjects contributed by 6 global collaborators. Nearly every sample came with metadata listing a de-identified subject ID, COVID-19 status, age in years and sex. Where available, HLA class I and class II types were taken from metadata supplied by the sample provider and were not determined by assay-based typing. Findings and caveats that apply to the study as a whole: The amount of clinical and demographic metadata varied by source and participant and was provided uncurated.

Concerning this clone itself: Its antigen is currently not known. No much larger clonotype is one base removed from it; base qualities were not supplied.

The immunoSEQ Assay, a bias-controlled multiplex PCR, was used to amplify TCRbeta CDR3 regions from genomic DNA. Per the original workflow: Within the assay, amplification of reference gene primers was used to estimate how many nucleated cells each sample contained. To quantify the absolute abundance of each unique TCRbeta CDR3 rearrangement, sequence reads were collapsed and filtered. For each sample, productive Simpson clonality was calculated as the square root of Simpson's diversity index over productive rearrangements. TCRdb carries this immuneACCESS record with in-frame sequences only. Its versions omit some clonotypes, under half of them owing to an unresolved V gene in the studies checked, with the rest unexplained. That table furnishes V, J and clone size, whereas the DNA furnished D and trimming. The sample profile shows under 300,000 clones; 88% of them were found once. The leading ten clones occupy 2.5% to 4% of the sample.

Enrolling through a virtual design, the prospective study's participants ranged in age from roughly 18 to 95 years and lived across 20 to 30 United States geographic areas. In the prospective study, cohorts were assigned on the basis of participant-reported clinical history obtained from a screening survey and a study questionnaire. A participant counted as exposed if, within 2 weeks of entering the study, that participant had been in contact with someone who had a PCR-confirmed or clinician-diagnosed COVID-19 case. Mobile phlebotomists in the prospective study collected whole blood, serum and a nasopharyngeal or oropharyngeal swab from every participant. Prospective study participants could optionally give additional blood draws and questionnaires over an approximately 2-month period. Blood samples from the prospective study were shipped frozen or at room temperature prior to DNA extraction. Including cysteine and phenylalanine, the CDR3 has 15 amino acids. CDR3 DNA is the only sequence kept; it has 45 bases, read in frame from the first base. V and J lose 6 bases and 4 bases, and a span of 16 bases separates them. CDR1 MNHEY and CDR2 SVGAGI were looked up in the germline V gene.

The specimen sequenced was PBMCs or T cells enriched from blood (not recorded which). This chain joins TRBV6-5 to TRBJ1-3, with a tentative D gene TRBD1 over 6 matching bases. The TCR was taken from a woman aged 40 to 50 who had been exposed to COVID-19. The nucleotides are TGTGCCAGCAGGCCCAGGCAGGGGTTCGGAAACACCATATATTTT. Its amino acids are CASRPRQGFGNTIYF.